The 5 T cell receptor beta chains below all came from one sample that was sequenced in a study of blood T cell repertoires in COVID-19 (dated by TCRdb to the early 2020s). The protocol used for the library was the immunoSEQ multiplex PCR assay. Imported from immuneACCESS, the table was reduced by TCRdb to in-frame sequences with V and J called. These copies leave out some clones; in studies compared against another copy, an unresolved V gene accounts for under half, and the cause of the remainder is not known. The sample contains some 200,000 clones, roughly 84% of them found a single time. 2% to 2.5% of the sample is in the top ten clones. The sample was peripheral blood. Every receptor here comes from a woman in her fifties or sixties with acute or convalescent COVID-19.

The rearrangement links TRBV19 to TRBJ1-1; 10 nucleotides align to TRBD1. The V segment lost 6 bases and the J segment 6 bases; nucleotides outside the gene matches: 4. CDR3 length equals 13 residues. The germline V gene encodes CDR1 LNHDA and CDR2 SQIVND (reference sequence). As DNA, the CDR3 is TGTGCCAGTAGCCGGACAGGGGGTTCTGAAGCTTTCTTT. It is translated as CASSRTGGSEAFF.

CDR3 in amino acids: CASSQGSTDTQYF. CDR3 coding DNA: TGTGCCAGCAGTCAGGGAAGCACAGATACGCAGTATTTT. The J gene is TRBJ2-3, the V gene TRBV5-4; the D gene is possibly TRBD1 (5 bases). The germline V and J ends were trimmed by 5 bases and 0 bases, with 7 bases remaining between them. Germline V gene lookup returns CDR1 SGHNT and CDR2 YYREEE (reference sequence). The CDR3 is 13 amino acids.

This clone was seen a single time. This chain links TRBV10-3 with TRBJ1-2; 8 bases line up with TRBD1. Trimming at V came to 0 bases and at J to 10 bases, leaving 7 bases not matched to a gene. In germline, CDR1 is ENHRY, CDR2 SYGVKD. The CDR3 extends over 14 amino acids. The CDR3 bases are TGTGCCATCAGTGAGTCTCCGGGACAGGCTAACTACACCTTC. Translating gives CAISESPGQANYTF.

Only a few counts were recorded for this clone. The chain has TRBV5-1 and TRBJ1-2; 10 bases agree with TRBD1. V gave up 2 bases and J gave up 7 bases; unmatched junction bases: 8. The CDR3 contains 15 residues. Germline V gene lookup returns CDR1 SGHRS and CDR2 YFSETQ. The CDR3 is CASSLSGTGARGYTF. The DNA for the CDR3 is TGCGCCAGCAGCTTATCGGGGACAGGGGCTCGTGGCTACACCTTC.

This chain joins TRBV6-5 and TRBJ1-5; D remains ambiguous. With 2 bases removed from V and 6 bases from J, the gap between germline ends came to 8 bases. This CDR3 comprises 13 residues. Germline CDR1 is MNHEY and CDR2 is SVGAGI. CDR3 DNA sequence: TGTGCCAGCAGTTACCACCCCAGTCAGCCCCAGCATTTT. It translates to CASSYHPSQPQHF.